This T cell receptor beta chain comes out of a study of blood T cell repertoires in COVID-19. About the research overall: Samples came from the United States, Italy and Spain, spanning acute and convalescent COVID-19. From T cells, B-cell-depleted T cells, or PBMCs came the material, which was cDNA or gDNA.

Study processing details: Reference gene primer amplification in the assay estimated nucleated cell counts. The table came from immunoSEQ multiplex PCR; TCRdb's copy has only in-frame clones and leaves some out. V, J and clone size derive from that table, while D and trimming were established from the DNA sequence. The table records 200,000 to 300,000 clones, approximately 85% of them present only once. CDR3 length: 14 residues. Germline lookup yields CDR1 LNHDA and CDR2 SQIVND (reference sequence). V lost 6 bases and J lost 7; bases outside the gene matches: 5. The receptor was derived from a woman in her seventies with acute or convalescent COVID-19. The sequencing sample was made of peripheral blood. V and J are TRBV19 and TRBJ1-6; 8 bases are a match to TRBD1. CDR3 sequence reads: CASSGGTGNSPLHF. The DNA for the CDR3 is TGTGCCAGTAGCGGAGGGACAGGAAATTCACCCCTCCACTTT. Variable domain in full (rest from reference TRBV19 and TRBJ1-6): DGGITQSPKYLFRKEGQNVTLSCEQNLNHDAMYWYRQDPGQGLRLIYYSQIVNDFQKGDIAEGYSVSREKKESFPLTVTSAQKNPTAFYLCASSGGTGNSPLHFGNGTRLTVT.